This T cell receptor beta chain was retrieved from a study of patients and donors after allogeneic stem cell transplantation. TCRdb fed the RT-PCR reads into MiXCR, producing one record per CDR3 protein. The sample yields roughly 960,000 distinct CDR3 sequences, roughly 18% seen once. Per germline, CDR1 SGHTA and CDR2 FQGNSA. This CDR3 is 14 amino acids long. V shed 8 bases and J 5 bases; nucleotides not matched to a gene: 12. This TCR was sampled from a human donor who was either an allogeneic HSCT recipient or a stem cell or donor lymphocyte infusion donor (not recorded which). It is not recorded whose cells these are; they may come from a transplant donor. The V call is TRBV7-2, the J call TRBJ2-7; 7 nucleotides align to TRBD2. The sequenced material came from blood, either unsorted or a sorted T cell fraction (not recorded which). CDR3 protein: CASGPVGGSHEQYF. CDR3 sequence (DNA): TGTGCCAGCGGCCCCGTGGGGGGGAGCCACGAGCAGTACTTC.